These 5 T cell receptor beta chains were sequenced from one sample in a study of OX40 agonist ivuxolimab in advanced cancers. The table came from immunoSEQ multiplex PCR; TCRdb's copy has only in-frame clones and leaves some out. The top ten clones hold about 1% of a sample with approximately 130,000 clones, 90% of them seen once. Sequences were derived from CD4+ or CD8+ T cells sorted from blood, sampled in a trial of the OX40 agonist ivuxolimab. These receptors all come from an adult with an advanced solid tumor such as melanoma, head and neck, liver or kidney cancer.

The V call is TRBV2, the J call TRBJ1-1; D is perhaps TRBD1 (5 bases). The CDR3 runs 13 residues. Germline V gene sequence: CDR1 SNHLY, CDR2 FYNNEI. V was trimmed by 7 bases and J by 2 bases, leaving 11 bases between them. CDR3 protein: CASTTGGNTEAFF. The CDR3 DNA reads as TGTGCCAGCACCACAGGTGGCAACACTGAAGCTTTCTTT.

The chain recombines TRBV15 with TRBJ2-2, with 10 bases identical to TRBD2. The CDR3 contains 19 residues. The junction had 9 bases not matched to a gene; V was cut back by 1 base and J by 1 base. Germline-derived CDR1 and CDR2 are LNHNV and YYDKDF (reference sequence). The CDR3 nucleotides are TGTGCCACCAGCAGAGGTTTAGCGGGAGGACTCCTGAACACCGGGGAGCTGTTTTTT. Translating it yields CATSRGLAGGLLNTGELFF.

The chain combines TRBV6-1 with TRBJ2-2; D is perhaps TRBD1 (6 bases). The CDR3 runs 16 residues. V was cut by 2 bases and J by 4 bases, with 14 bases left in between. The V gene's germline CDR1 is MNHNS and CDR2 SASEGT. CDR3: CASSEQPTGFTGELFF. The CDR3 region has the DNA TGTGCCAGCAGTGAACAACCCACAGGGTTCACCGGGGAGCTGTTTTTT.

V gene TRBV5-1 combines with J gene TRBJ2-5, with unresolved D. The CDR3 spans 14 residues. Trimming pared 5 bases from V and 2 bases from J, leaving 13 bases between. The germline V gene encodes CDR1 SGHRS and CDR2 YFSETQ. In nucleotides, the CDR3 is TGCGCCAGCAGTAAGACCCAGCAGCAAGAGACCCAGTACTTC. Its translation is CASSKTQQQETQYF.

This chain links TRBV5-1 with TRBJ2-5, with D possibly TRBD2 on 6 matching bases. The length of the CDR3 is 16 residues. Germline V CDR1 and CDR2: SGHRS, YFSETQ. V was pared by 3 bases and J by 5 bases, with 20 bases between. CDR3 protein: CASSSTSFPSGETQYF. In DNA, the CDR3 is TGCGCCAGCAGCTCGACTAGTTTTCCCTCGGGCGAGACCCAGTACTTC.